This entry lists 12 T cell receptor beta chains sequenced from one sample in a study of T-cell memory formation after mild COVID-19. TCRdb called the 5' RACE reads again in MiXCR, with one record for every CDR3 protein. In the table there are around 300,000 distinct CDR3 sequences, roughly 13% of which are singletons. Specimen: PBMCs or a T cell subset sorted from them (not recorded which). These receptors were obtained from a man aged 18 to 29 who had mild COVID-19 (a few samples of this study predate the infection). Cell type and time point are not known.

V and J are TRBV3-1 and TRBJ1-1, with D perhaps matching TRBD1 (5 bases). Trimming removed 3 bases from V and 2 bases from J, with 16 bases in between. Per germline, CDR1 LGHDT and CDR2 YNNKEL (reference sequence). The CDR3 runs to 16 residues. The CDR3 loop reads CASSHFGHLSNTEAFF. CDR3 sequence (DNA): TGTGCCAGCAGCCATTTTGGACACCTCAGCAACACTGAAGCTTTCTTT.

The V call is TRBV29-1, the J call TRBJ1-1; D unresolved. The CDR3 contains 13 residues. Per the germline V gene, CDR1 is SQVTM and CDR2 is ANQGSEA. Trimming left V 4 bases short and J 0 bases short, with 9 bases between. CDR3 sequence: CSVGSGLNTEAFF. DNA of the CDR3: TGCAGCGTTGGGTCAGGCTTGAACACTGAAGCTTTCTTT.

The genes are TRBV3-1 and TRBJ2-1, with D perhaps TRBD1 or TRBD2 (5 bases each). Trimming took off 1 base at V and 6 bases at J, with 7 bases between the two ends. The germline V gene has CDR1 LGHDT and CDR2 YNNKEL (reference sequence). This CDR3 contains 13 residues. This CDR3 is CASSQGDLNEQFF. The CDR3 nucleotides read TGTGCCAGCAGCCAAGGGGACCTCAATGAGCAGTTCTTC.

The rearrangement uses TRBV12-3 or TRBV12-4 and TRBJ1-2, with TRBD1 matching over 8 bases. The CDR3 length is 14 residues. Unmatched junction bases numbered 6, after V lost 5 bases and J lost 4 bases. The DNA of the CDR3 is TGTGCCAGCAGTACCCTGACAGGGGCCTATGGCTACACCTTC. It is translated as CASSTLTGAYGYTF.

This clonotype turned up a few times. This chain joins TRBV20-1 and TRBJ1-1; D uncertain. The V gene's germline CDR1 is DFQATT and CDR2 SNEGSKA (reference sequence). This CDR3 contains 13 residues. V lost 3 bases to trimming and J lost 6 bases, with 14 bases between them. The CDR3 sequence is CSARWIGKAEAFF. The CDR3 DNA is TGCAGTGCTAGGTGGATAGGGAAGGCTGAAGCTTTCTTT.

This rearrangement joins TRBV19 to TRBJ1-1, with D perhaps TRBD1 (5 bases). This CDR3 is 16 amino acids long. Germline V CDR1 and CDR2: LNHDA, SQIVND (reference sequence). Deletions cut 5 bases from V and 1 base from J, with 17 bases between. The DNA of the CDR3 is TGTGCCAGTAGTCCGGCCGGGGCACGGGCGAACACTGAAGCTTTCTTT. Protein: CASSPAGARANTEAFF.

The table lists this clonotype with a count of one. The rearrangement joins TRBV9 to TRBJ1-1; D unresolved. Germline loops: CDR1 SGDLS, CDR2 YYNGEE. This CDR3 contains 13 residues. V was shortened by 0 bases and J by 1 base, with 4 bases between the two germline ends. The CDR3 nucleotides are TGTGCCAGCAGCGTAGCCCCGAACACTGAAGCTTTCTTT. It encodes CASSVAPNTEAFF.

The chain combines TRBV9 with TRBJ2-7; D is uncertain. Deletions cut 0 bases from V and 1 base from J, with 8 bases between. This CDR3 is 14 amino acids long. Germline values: CDR1 SGDLS, CDR2 YYNGEE. CDR3 bases: TGTGCCAGCAGCGTAGGCTCCGAATCCTACGAGCAGTACGTC. Translating gives CASSVGSESYEQYV.

This clonotype showed up many times. The chain employs TRBV9 and TRBJ1-3, with D tentatively TRBD1 (5 bases). Trimming removed 4 bases at V and 0 bases at J, with 14 bases between. This CDR3 region has 16 residues. Germline V gene sequence: CDR1 SGDLS, CDR2 YYNGEE. CDR3: CASSPFEGSSGNTIYF. DNA for the CDR3: TGTGCCAGCAGCCCATTCGAGGGGAGCTCTGGAAACACCATATATTTT. Using reference TRBV9 and TRBJ1-3 for the parts outside the CDR3, the full variable domain is DSGVTQTPKHLITATGQRVTLRCSPRSGDLSVYWYQQSLDQGLQFLIQYYNGEERAKGNILERFSAQQFPDLHSELNLSSLELGDSALYFCASSPFEGSSGNTIYFGEGSWLTVV.

CDR3 in amino acids: CASGEGTGKGEQFF. The CDR3 bases are TGTGCCAGCGGAGAGGGGACAGGGAAAGGTGAGCAGTTCTTC. The J gene is TRBJ2-1, the V gene TRBV9; TRBD1 matches at 9 bases. V trimming: 7 bases; J trimming: 9 bases; junction bases outside the gene matches: 11. The CDR3 contains 14 residues. Germline CDR1 reads SGDLS; CDR2 reads YYNGEE.

J is TRBJ2-4 and V is TRBV2; D possibly corresponds to TRBD1 (6 bases). The CDR3 has 12 amino acids. V was cut by 8 bases and J by 8 bases, with 13 bases left in between. Germline assignment: CDR1 SNHLY and CDR2 FYNNEI. The CDR3 region is CASSVSGDIQYF. CDR3 DNA: TGTGCCAGCTCTGTTTCAGGGGACATTCAGTACTTC.

The J gene is TRBJ2-2, the V gene TRBV5-1; TRBD1 matches at 7 bases. V lost 0 bases to trimming and J lost 7 bases; unmatched junction nucleotides: 12. The CDR3 consists of 17 residues. Germline CDR1 is SGHRS and CDR2 is YFSETQ. This CDR3 reads CASSLEPGQKLVGELFF. As DNA, the CDR3 is TGCGCCAGCAGCTTGGAGCCGGGACAGAAGCTCGTCGGGGAGCTGTTTTTT.